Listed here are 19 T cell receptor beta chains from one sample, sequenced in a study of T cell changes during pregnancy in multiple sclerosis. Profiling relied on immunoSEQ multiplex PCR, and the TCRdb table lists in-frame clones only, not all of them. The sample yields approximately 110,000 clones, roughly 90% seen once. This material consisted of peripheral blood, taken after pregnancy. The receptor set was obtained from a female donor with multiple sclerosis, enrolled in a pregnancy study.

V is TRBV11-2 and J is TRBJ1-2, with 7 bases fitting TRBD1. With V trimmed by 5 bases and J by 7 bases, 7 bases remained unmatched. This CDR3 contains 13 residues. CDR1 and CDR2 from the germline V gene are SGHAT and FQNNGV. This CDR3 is CASSQGQLGGYTF. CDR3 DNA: TGTGCCAGCAGCCAGGGACAGTTGGGTGGCTACACCTTC.

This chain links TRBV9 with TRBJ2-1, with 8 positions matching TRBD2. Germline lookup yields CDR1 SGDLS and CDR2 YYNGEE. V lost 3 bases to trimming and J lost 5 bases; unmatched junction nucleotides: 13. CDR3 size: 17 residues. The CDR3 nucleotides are TGTGCCAGCAGCGGTGGGCCCGGGGGGGCCCCAGACAATGAGCAGTTCTTC. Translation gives CASSGGPGGAPDNEQFF.

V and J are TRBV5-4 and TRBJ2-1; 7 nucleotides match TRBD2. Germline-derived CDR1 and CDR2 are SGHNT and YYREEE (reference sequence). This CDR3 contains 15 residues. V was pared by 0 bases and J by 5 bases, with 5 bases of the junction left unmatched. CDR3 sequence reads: CASSLVSGRDNEQFF. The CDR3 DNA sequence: TGTGCCAGCAGCTTGGTATCGGGGAGGGACAATGAGCAGTTCTTC.

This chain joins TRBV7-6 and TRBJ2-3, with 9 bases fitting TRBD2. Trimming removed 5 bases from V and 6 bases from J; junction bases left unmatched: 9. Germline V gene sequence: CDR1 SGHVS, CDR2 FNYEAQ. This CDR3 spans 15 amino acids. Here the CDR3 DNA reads TGTGCCAGCAGCCCGGGCGGGGGGGCAGGGGATACGCAGTATTTT. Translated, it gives CASSPGGGAGDTQYF.

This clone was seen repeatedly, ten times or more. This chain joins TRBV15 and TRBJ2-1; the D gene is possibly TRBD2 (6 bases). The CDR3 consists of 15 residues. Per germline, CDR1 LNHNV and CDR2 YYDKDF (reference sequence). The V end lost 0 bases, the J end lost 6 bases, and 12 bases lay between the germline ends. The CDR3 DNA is TGTGCCACCAGCAGAGAGGCGGGAACGAGCAATGAGCAGTTCTTC. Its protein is CATSREAGTSNEQFF.

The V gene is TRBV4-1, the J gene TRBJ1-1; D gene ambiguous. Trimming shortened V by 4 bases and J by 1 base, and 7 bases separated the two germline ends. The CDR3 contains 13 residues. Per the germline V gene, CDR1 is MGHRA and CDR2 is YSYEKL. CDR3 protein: CASSPTGNTEAFF. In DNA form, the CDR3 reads TGCGCCAGCAGCCCCACGGGGAACACTGAAGCTTTCTTT.

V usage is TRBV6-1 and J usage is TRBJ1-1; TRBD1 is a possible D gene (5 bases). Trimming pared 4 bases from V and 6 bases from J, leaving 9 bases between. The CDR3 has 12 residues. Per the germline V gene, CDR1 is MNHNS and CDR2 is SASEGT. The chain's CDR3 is CASSARGAEAFF. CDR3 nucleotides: TGTGCCAGCAGTGCCCGGGGGGCTGAAGCTTTCTTT.

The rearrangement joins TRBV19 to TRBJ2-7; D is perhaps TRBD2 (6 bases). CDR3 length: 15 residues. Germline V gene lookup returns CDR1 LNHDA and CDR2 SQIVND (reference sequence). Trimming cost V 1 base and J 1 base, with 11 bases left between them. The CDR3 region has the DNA TGTGCCAGTAGTATAGTCCGGGACTCTTCCTACGAGCAGTACTTC. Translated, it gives CASSIVRDSSYEQYF.

CDR3 region: CASSWGLAGGPSDEQYF. Here the CDR3 DNA reads TGCGCCAGCAGCTGGGGACTAGCGGGGGGGCCGTCCGACGAGCAGTACTTC. The chain joins TRBV5-1 to TRBJ2-7; 16 nucleotides match TRBD2. V shed 3 bases, J shed 5 bases, and the junction held 8 bases outside the gene matches. Per germline, CDR1 SGHRS and CDR2 YFSETQ. This CDR3 has 17 residues.

The CDR3 DNA sequence: TGTGCCAGCAGTGGGACTAGAACAGATACGCAGTATTTT. Translating gives CASSGTRTDTQYF. The chain recombines TRBV2 with TRBJ2-3; TRBD2 matches 7 bases. In germline, CDR1 is SNHLY, CDR2 FYNNEI. The CDR3 loop spans 13 amino acids. V lost 4 bases to trimming and J lost 3 bases; unmatched junction nucleotides: 1.

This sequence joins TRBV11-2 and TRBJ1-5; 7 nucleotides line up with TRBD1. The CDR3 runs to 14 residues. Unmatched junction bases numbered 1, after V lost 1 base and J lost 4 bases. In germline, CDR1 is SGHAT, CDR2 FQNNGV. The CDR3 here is CASSLGQGNQPQHF. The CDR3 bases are TGTGCCAGCAGCTTAGGACAGGGAAATCAGCCCCAGCATTTT.

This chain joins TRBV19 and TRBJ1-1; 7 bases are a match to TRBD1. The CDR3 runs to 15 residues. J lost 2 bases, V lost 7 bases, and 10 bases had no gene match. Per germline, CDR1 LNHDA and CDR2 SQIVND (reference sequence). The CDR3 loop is CASMRDRLENTEAFF. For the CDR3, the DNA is TGTGCCAGTATGAGGGACAGACTGGAAAACACTGAAGCTTTCTTT.

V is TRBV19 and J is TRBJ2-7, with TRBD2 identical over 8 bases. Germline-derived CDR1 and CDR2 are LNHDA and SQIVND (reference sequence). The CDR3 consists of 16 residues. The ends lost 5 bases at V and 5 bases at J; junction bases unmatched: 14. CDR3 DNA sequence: TGTGCCAGTAGTCCACTCCCCGGGGGGGGCGTGAACGAGCAGTACTTC. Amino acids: CASSPLPGGGVNEQYF. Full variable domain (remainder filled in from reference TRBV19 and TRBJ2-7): DGGITQSPKYLFRKEGQNVTLSCEQNLNHDAMYWYRQDPGQGLRLIYYSQIVNDFQKGDIAEGYSVSREKKESFPLTVTSAQKNPTAFYLCASSPLPGGGVNEQYFGPGTRLTVT.

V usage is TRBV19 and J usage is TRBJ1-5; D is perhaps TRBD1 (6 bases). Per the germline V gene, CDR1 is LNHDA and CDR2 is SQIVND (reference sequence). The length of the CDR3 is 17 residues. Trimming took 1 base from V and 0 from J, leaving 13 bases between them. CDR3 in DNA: TGTGCCAGTAGTATAGGCCTCAGGGGTTATAGCAATCAGCCCCAGCATTTT. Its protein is CASSIGLRGYSNQPQHF. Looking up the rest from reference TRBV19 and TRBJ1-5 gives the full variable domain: DGGITQSPKYLFRKEGQNVTLSCEQNLNHDAMYWYRQDPGQGLRLIYYSQIVNDFQKGDIAEGYSVSREKKESFPLTVTSAQKNPTAFYLCASSIGLRGYSNQPQHFGDGTRLSIL.

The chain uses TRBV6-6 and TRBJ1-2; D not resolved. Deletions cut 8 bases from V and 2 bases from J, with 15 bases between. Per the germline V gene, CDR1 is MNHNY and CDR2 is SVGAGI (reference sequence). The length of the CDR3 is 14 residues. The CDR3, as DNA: TGTGCCAGCCGGAGGAGCATCTCAAACTATGGCTACACCTTC. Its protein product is CASRRSISNYGYTF.

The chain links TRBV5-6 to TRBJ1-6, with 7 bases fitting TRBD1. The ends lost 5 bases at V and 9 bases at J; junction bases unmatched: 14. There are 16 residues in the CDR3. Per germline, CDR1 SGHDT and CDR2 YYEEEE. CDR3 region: CASSTPGQSRVSPLHF. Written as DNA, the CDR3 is TGTGCCAGCAGTACGCCGGGACAGAGCCGGGTTTCACCCCTCCACTTT.

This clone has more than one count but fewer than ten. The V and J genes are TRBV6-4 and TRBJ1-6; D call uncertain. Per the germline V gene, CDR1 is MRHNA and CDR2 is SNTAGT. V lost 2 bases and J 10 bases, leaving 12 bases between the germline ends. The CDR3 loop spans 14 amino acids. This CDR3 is CASSDAGEGSPLHF. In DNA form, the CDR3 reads TGTGCCAGCAGTGACGCCGGGGAAGGATCACCCCTCCACTTT.

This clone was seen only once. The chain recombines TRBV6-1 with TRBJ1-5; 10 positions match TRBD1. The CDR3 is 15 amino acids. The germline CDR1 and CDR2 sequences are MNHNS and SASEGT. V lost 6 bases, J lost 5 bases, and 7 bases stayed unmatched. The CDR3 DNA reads TGTGCCAGCAGCGTGGGACAGGGGATATATCAGCCCCAGCATTTT. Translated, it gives CASSVGQGIYQPQHF.

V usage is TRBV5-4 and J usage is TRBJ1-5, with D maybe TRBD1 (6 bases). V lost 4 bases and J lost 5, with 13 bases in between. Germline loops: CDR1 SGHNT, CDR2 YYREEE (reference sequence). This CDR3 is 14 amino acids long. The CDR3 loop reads CASSTWDTDQPQHF. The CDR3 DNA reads TGTGCCAGCAGCACCTGGGACACAGATCAGCCCCAGCATTTT.